This T cell receptor beta chain stems from a study of identifying expanded T cells in peripheral blood. Study-wide results and caveats: Differentially abundant clones: roughly 1.3 between replicates, around 16 at around 15 days, over 18 at four. Variance in clone template counts between roughly two-week samples significantly increased with total template count across all healthy donors.

CDR1 is KGHSH, CDR2 LQKENI, per germline. Trimming at V came to 10 bases and at J to 1 base, leaving 6 bases not matched to a gene. This CDR3 has 13 residues. This clone was picked up a small number of times. What it binds is not known. TCRdb keeps only in-frame clones here, not all; method: immunoSEQ multiplex PCR. The sample consists of around 95,000 clones, about 90% of them appearing once. During the collection period, no donor immune events like infections were recorded. The chain couples TRBV18 to TRBJ1-1; 7 bases map to TRBD1. The sequence was obtained from a person aged 18 to 75 in good health. The sequenced sample consisted of blood. In DNA, the CDR3 is TGTGCCACTGGACAGGCGGGGAACACTGAAGCTTTCTTT. It translates to CATGQAGNTEAFF.